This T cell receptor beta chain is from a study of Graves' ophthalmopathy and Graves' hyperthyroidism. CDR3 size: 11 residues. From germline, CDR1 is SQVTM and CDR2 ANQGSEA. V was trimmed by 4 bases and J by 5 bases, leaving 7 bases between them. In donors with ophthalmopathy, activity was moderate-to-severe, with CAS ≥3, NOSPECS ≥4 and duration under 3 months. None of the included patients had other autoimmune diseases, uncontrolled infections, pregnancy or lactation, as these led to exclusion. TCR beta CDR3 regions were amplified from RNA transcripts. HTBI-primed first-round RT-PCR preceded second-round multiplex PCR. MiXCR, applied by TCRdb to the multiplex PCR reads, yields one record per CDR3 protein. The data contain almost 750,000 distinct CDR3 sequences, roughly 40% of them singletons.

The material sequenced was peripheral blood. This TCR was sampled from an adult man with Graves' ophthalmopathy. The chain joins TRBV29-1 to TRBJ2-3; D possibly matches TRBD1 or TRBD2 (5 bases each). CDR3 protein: CSVVGGDTQYF. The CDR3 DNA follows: TGCAGCGTTGTTGGGGGAGATACGCAGTATTTT.